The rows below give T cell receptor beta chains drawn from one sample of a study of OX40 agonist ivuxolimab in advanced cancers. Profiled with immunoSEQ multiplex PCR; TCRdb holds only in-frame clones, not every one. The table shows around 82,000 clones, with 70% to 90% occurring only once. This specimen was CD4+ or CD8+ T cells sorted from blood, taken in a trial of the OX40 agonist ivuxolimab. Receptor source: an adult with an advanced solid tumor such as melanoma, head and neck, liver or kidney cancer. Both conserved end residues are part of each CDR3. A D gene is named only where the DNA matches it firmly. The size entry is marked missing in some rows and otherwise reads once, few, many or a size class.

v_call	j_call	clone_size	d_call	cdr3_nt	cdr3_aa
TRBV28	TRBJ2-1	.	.	TGTGCCAGTGGGGGGAACACCGGGAATGAGCAGTTCTTC	CASGGNTGNEQFF
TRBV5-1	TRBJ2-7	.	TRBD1	TGCGCCAGCAGCTTGGCCAGGTCCCCCGGGACAGGGTTCTACGAGCAGTACTTC	CASSLARSPGTGFYEQYF
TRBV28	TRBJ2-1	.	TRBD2	TGTGCCAGCAGTACCCGGACTAGCGGAAACAATGAGCAGTTCTTC	CASSTRTSGNNEQFF
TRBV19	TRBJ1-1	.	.	TGTGCCAGTAGTATGCAGGGGAACACTGAAGCTTTCTTT	CASSMQGNTEAFF
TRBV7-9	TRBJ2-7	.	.	TGTGCCAGCAGCTTACGAGGACCCGAGGACGAGCAGTACTTC	CASSLRGPEDEQYF
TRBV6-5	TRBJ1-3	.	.	TGTGCCATCACAGATTCGGTGGGCACCATATATTTT	CAITDSVGTIYF
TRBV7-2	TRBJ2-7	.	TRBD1	TGTGCCAGCAGCTTAAACAGGGGTTACGAGCAGTACTTC	CASSLNRGYEQYF
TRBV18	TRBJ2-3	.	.	TGTGCCAGCTCACCACTTCTGACAGGTGGCACAGATACGCAGTATTTT	CASSPLLTGGTDTQYF
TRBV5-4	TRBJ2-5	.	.	TGTGCCAGCAGCGTACTGGTGGGGCCGCGAACCCAGTACTTC	CASSVLVGPRTQYF
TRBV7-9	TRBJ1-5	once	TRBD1	TGTGCCAGCAGCCCGGGACAGGGAGGTCAGCCCCAGCATTTT	CASSPGQGGQPQHF
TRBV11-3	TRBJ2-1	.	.	TGTGCCAGCAGCTTAGGGAGGGGTGAGCAGTTCTTC	CASSLGRGEQFF
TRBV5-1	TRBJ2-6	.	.	TGCGCCAGCAGCTGGACATCTGGGGCCAACGTCCTGACTTTC	CASSWTSGANVLTF
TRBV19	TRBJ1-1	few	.	TGTGCCAGTATAAGGACGGGCGAAGCTTTCTTT	CASIRTGEAFF
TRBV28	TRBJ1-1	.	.	TGTGCCAGCAGTTTAGACCGCCGTAGGGGGAACACTGAAGCTTTCTTT	CASSLDRRRGNTEAFF
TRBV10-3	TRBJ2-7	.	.	TGTGCCATCAGTGGAGCACGGTCCGAGCAGTACTTC	CAISGARSEQYF
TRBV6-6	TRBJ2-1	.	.	TGTGCCAGCAGAGATAGCGGCTCCTACAATGAGCAGTTCTTC	CASRDSGSYNEQFF
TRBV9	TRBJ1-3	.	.	TGTGCCAGCAGCGTAGCTGCGGGGCTCAAAAACACCATATATTTT	CASSVAAGLKNTIYF
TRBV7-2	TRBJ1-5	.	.	TGTGCCAGCAGCTTGAGGGCTAGCAATCAGCCCCAGCATTTT	CASSLRASNQPQHF
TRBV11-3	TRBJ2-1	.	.	TGTGCCAGCAGCTTATACGGAAACTACAATGAGCAGTTCTTC	CASSLYGNYNEQFF
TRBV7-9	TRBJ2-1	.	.	TGTGCCAGCAGCTTAGTAGGGGGCTCCTACAATGAGCAGTTCTTC	CASSLVGGSYNEQFF
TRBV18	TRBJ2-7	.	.	TGTGCCAGCTCTCGGGACTTAGGACCCTACGAGCAGTACTTC	CASSRDLGPYEQYF
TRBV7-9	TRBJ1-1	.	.	TGTGCCAGCGAACGCCCTTTGGGGGGGGGCACTGAAGCTTTCTTT	CASERPLGGGTEAFF
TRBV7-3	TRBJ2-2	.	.	TGTGCCAGCAGTGCGACTCCAGGGGCAGGGGAGCTGTTTTTT	CASSATPGAGELFF
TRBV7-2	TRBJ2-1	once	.	TGTGCCAGCAGCCGAGGGGGGCCGAGGGATGAGCAGTTCTTC	CASSRGGPRDEQFF
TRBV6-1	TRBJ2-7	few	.	TGTGCCAGCAGATACTACGAGCAGTACTTC	CASRYYEQYF
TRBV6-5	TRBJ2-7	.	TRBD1	TGTGCCAGCAGCCGACAGGGGTACGAGCAGTACTTC	CASSRQGYEQYF
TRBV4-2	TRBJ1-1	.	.	TGTGCCAGCAGCCAAGATCCGGGAACTGAAGCTTTCTTT	CASSQDPGTEAFF
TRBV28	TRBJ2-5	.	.	TGTGCCAGCAGGCCGGGGGCCCTCGGGACCCAGTACTTC	CASRPGALGTQYF
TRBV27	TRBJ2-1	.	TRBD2	TGTGCCAGCAGTTTAGATGGTAGCGGGAAGTGGGATGAGCAGTTCTTC	CASSLDGSGKWDEQFF
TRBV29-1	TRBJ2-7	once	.	TGCAGCGTTGAAGATCTAGTTAACGAGCAGTACTTC	CSVEDLVNEQYF
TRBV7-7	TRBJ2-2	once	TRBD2	TGTGCTAGCAGCTTAGATTTGGCTAGCGGGTTCACCGGGGAGCTGTTTTTT	CASSLDLASGFTGELFF
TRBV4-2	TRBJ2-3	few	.	TGTGCCAGCAGCCCCTCAGAGGGCACAGATACGCAGTATTTT	CASSPSEGTDTQYF
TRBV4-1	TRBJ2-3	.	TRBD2	TGCGCCAGCAGCCCCCCTAGCGGGAGGGCTAAAAGCACAGATACGCAGTATTTT	CASSPPSGRAKSTDTQYF
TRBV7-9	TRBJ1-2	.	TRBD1	TGTGCCAGCAGCTCGGAGACAGGGGCGGTCTTTGGCTACACCTTC	CASSSETGAVFGYTF
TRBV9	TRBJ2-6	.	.	TGTGCCAGCAGCTCCAGTAGGGGGACTTCTGGGGCCAACGTCCTGACTTTC	CASSSSRGTSGANVLTF
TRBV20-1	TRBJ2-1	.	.	TGCAGTGCTGGGGACAATGAGCAGTTCTTC	CSAGDNEQFF
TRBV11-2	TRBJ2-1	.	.	TGTGCCAGCAGACCTAGCCAGTCGGGTGAGCAGTTCTTC	CASRPSQSGEQFF
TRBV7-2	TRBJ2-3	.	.	TGTGCCAGCAGCTTCAGCACAGATACGCAGTATTTT	CASSFSTDTQYF
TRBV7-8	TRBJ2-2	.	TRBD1	TGTGCCAGCAGCACAAACAGGGGCGGGGAGCTGTTTTTT	CASSTNRGGELFF
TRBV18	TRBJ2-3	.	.	TGTGCCAGCTCACCACAAGCCTTCTCAGATACGCAGTATTTT	CASSPQAFSDTQYF
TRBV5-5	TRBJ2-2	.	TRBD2	TGTGCCAGCAGCTTTTTACCGGGACTAGCGGGAGGCCGCACCGGGGAGCTGTTTTTT	CASSFLPGLAGGRTGELFF
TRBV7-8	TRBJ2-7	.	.	TGTGCCAGCAGCCAGGAGGGAGAGCAGTACTTC	CASSQEGEQYF
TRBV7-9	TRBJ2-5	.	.	TGTGCCAGCAGCTTCGGCAGGGGAGAGACCCAGTACTTC	CASSFGRGETQYF
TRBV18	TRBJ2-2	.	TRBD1	TGTGCCAGCTCATCATCGCTCACAGGGGAAACCGGGGAGCTGTTTTTT	CASSSSLTGETGELFF
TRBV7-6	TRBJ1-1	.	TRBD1	TGTGCCAGCAGCCTCACCAGCCGGACAGGGGACTCTGAAGCTTTCTTT	CASSLTSRTGDSEAFF
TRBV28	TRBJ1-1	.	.	TGTGCCAGCAGTCGGGGGGCGGCAGGGATGCAGGCTGAAGCTTTCTTT	CASSRGAAGMQAEAFF
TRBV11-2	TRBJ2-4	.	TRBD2	TGTGCCAGCAGCCAGCGGGAGTTTCGATCCATAATAGCCAAAAACATTCAGTACTTC	CASSQREFRSIIAKNIQYF
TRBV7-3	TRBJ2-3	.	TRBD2	TGTGCCAGCAGCTTACAGCCAGCGGGAGTTACAGATACGCAGTATTTT	CASSLQPAGVTDTQYF
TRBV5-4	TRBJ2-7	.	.	TGTGCCAGCAGCTTGGAGGGGGAGCAGTACTTC	CASSLEGEQYF
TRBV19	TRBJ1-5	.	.	TGTGCCAGTGGGGAGGTGCAGCCCCAGCATTTT	CASGEVQPQHF
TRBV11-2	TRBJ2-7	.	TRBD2	TGTGCCAGCAGCTTAGATCAGGGCGGGAGCTTCTCCTACGAGCAGTACTTC	CASSLDQGGSFSYEQYF